Each of the 20 T cell receptor beta chains below was sequenced from the same sample in a study of T cell changes during pregnancy in multiple sclerosis. Data came from immunoSEQ multiplex PCR; TCRdb stores just in-frame clones and leaves some out. The top ten hold over 0.25% of the sample, which has under 85,000 clones, roughly 90% seen once. Material: CD4+ T cells from peripheral blood mononuclear cells, obtained in the third trimester of pregnancy. The receptors were sampled from a female donor in good health, enrolled as a control in a pregnancy study.

The rearrangement joins TRBV14 to TRBJ2-7; tentatively, D is TRBD2 (5 bases). In germline, CDR1 is SGHDN, CDR2 FVKESK. V lost 3 bases and J lost 1, with 19 bases in between. The CDR3 contains 17 residues. The CDR3 DNA is TGTGCCAGCAGCCACCATTTTCGGAGTTCGGGGTCCTACGAGCAGTACTTC. It is translated as CASSHHFRSSGSYEQYF.

V gene TRBV9 combines with J gene TRBJ2-7, with TRBD2 as a possible D gene (6 bases). This CDR3 contains 15 residues. Germline CDR1 is SGDLS and CDR2 is YYNGEE. With 4 bases removed from V and 0 bases from J, the gap between germline ends came to 14 bases. In DNA form, the CDR3 reads TGTGCCAGCAGCCAAGATGGGGGGAGCTCCTACGAGCAGTACTTC. Translated: CASSQDGGSSYEQYF. Using reference TRBV9 and TRBJ2-7 for the parts outside the CDR3, the full variable domain is DSGVTQTPKHLITATGQRVTLRCSPRSGDLSVYWYQQSLDQGLQFLIQYYNGEERAKGNILERFSAQQFPDLHSELNLSSLELGDSALYFCASSQDGGSSYEQYFGPGTRLTVT.

The chain combines TRBV4-1 with TRBJ2-3; D gene ambiguous. The CDR3 is made up of 17 amino acids. The germline V gene has CDR1 MGHRA and CDR2 YSYEKL. The V gene lost 0 bases and the J gene lost 1 base, with 14 bases spanning the gap. In nucleotides, the CDR3 is TGCGCCAGCAGCCAAGACCTAAGAGTATCTGGCACAGATACGCAGTATTTT. Protein: CASSQDLRVSGTDTQYF.

The chain employs TRBV6-5 and TRBJ1-5, with no clear D. Germline CDR1 reads MNHEY; CDR2 reads SVGAGI. This CDR3 is built from 15 residues. The germline V and J ends were trimmed by 0 bases and 2 bases, with 8 bases remaining between them. As DNA, the CDR3 is TGTGCCAGCAGTTACTCGACCGGAGGCAATCAGCCCCAGCATTTT. It codes for CASSYSTGGNQPQHF.

The rearrangement joins TRBV7-9 to TRBJ1-2; D not resolved. V was pared by 2 bases and J by 3 bases, with 13 bases between. In germline, CDR1 is SEHNR, CDR2 FQNEAQ (reference sequence). CDR3 length: 15 amino acids. In DNA form, the CDR3 reads TGTGCCAGCAGCTTACTTGGCCAGAATCACTATGGCTACACCTTC. This encodes CASSLLGQNHYGYTF.

The J gene is TRBJ1-1, the V gene TRBV13; D perhaps matches TRBD1 (6 bases). Germline CDR1 is PRHDT and CDR2 is FYEKMQ (reference sequence). Trimming left V 4 bases short and J 2 bases short, with 8 bases between. The CDR3 has 13 amino acids. CDR3 in amino acids: CASSSDRNTEAFF. CDR3 bases: TGTGCCAGCAGCTCGGACAGAAACACTGAAGCTTTCTTT.

The chain links TRBV6-5 to TRBJ1-1, with D perhaps TRBD1 (5 bases). The germline gives CDR1 MNHEY, CDR2 SVGAGI. The CDR3 consists of 14 residues. The V end lost 7 bases, the J end lost 1 base, and 13 bases lay between the germline ends. CDR3 bases: TGTGCCAGCACCTTGGGGGGAGCGAACACTGAAGCTTTCTTT. Its translation is CASTLGGANTEAFF.

Here the CDR3 DNA reads TGTGCCAGCAGCCGAACGGGACTAGCGGGGGTCACAGATACGCAGTATTTT. Translation gives CASSRTGLAGVTDTQYF. This chain joins TRBV7-8 and TRBJ2-3, with 14 bases fitting TRBD2. Trimming removed 5 bases from V and 2 bases from J; junction bases left unmatched: 6. The CDR3 covers 17 residues. Looked up from germline, CDR1 is SGHVS and CDR2 is FQNEAQ.

The CDR3 DNA sequence: TGCGCCAGCAGCTTGGGGCCCCTAGGGGGCTACGATTCTCAAGAGACCCAGTACTTC. It specifies CASSLGPLGGYDSQETQYF. This chain links TRBV5-1 with TRBJ2-5, with TRBD1 identical over 7 bases. Germline V gene data show CDR1 as SGHRS and CDR2 as YFSETQ. Trimming at V came to 0 bases and at J to 2 bases, leaving 16 bases not matched to a gene. The CDR3 has 19 residues.

This rearrangement joins TRBV19 to TRBJ2-1, with 8 bases matching TRBD2. From germline, CDR1 is LNHDA and CDR2 SQIVND (reference sequence). Losses at the gene ends were 4 bases for V and 3 bases for J; bases not matched to a gene: 8. CDR3 length: 16 residues. CDR3 in DNA: TGTGCCAGTAGTACCTCGGGGGGGAGCAACTACAATGAGCAGTTCTTC. As protein: CASSTSGGSNYNEQFF. The whole variable domain, remainder taken from reference TRBV19 and TRBJ2-1, is DGGITQSPKYLFRKEGQNVTLSCEQNLNHDAMYWYRQDPGQGLRLIYYSQIVNDFQKGDIAEGYSVSREKKESFPLTVTSAQKNPTAFYLCASSTSGGSNYNEQFFGPGTRLTVL.

The chain employs TRBV7-3 and TRBJ1-1, with D possibly TRBD1 on 6 matching bases. Germline CDR1 is SGHTA and CDR2 is FQGTGA. V was pared by 0 bases and J by 3 bases, with 8 bases between. CDR3 size: 14 residues. The CDR3 DNA reads as TGTGCCAGCAGCTTAACAGGGGGTGACACTGAAGCTTTCTTT. Protein: CASSLTGGDTEAFF.

The chain carries TRBV27 and TRBJ1-1; possible D gene TRBD1, 5 bases. The ends were cut back, 6 bases at V and 4 bases at J, with 12 bases in the middle. The germline V gene encodes CDR1 MNHEY and CDR2 SMNVEV (reference sequence). The CDR3 loop spans 13 amino acids. This CDR3 is CASSGGGVTEAFF. CDR3 coding DNA: TGTGCCAGCAGCGGGGGAGGGGTCACTGAAGCTTTCTTT.

This chain connects TRBV7-2 to TRBJ1-1; D gene uncertain. CDR3 length: 15 residues. Looked up from germline, CDR1 is SGHTA and CDR2 is FQGNSA. The V end lost 3 bases, the J end lost 1 base, and 12 bases lay between the germline ends. The CDR3 region has the DNA TGTGCCAGCAGCTTCACTAGGGTGGGGAACACTGAAGCTTTCTTT. Translation gives CASSFTRVGNTEAFF.

This chain joins TRBV5-6 and TRBJ1-1, with 9 positions matching TRBD1. V trimming: 5 bases; J trimming: 5 bases; junction bases outside the gene matches: 4. Per germline, CDR1 SGHDT and CDR2 YYEEEE. The CDR3 extends over 13 amino acids. CDR3: CASRWDRETEAFF. The CDR3 nucleotides are TGTGCCAGCAGGTGGGACAGGGAGACTGAAGCTTTCTTT. The full variable domain, completed using reference TRBV5-6 and TRBJ1-1, is DAGVTQSPTHLIKTRGQQVTLRCSPKSGHDTVSWYQQALGQGPQFIFQYYEEEERQRGNFPDRFSGHQFPNYSSELNVNALLLGDSALYLCASRWDRETEAFFGQGTRLTVV.

This rearrangement joins TRBV11-2 to TRBJ1-4; unclear D gene. Germline CDR1 is SGHAT and CDR2 is FQNNGV. This CDR3 is 15 amino acids long. Trimming removed 0 bases at V and 10 bases at J, with 15 bases between. In DNA, the CDR3 is TGTGCCAGCAGCTTAGATTCCCCCGTGGGAGGAAAACTGTTTTTT. This codes for CASSLDSPVGGKLFF.

This clone has more than one count but fewer than ten. V is TRBV18 and J is TRBJ1-4; weak D call: TRBD1 (6 bases). The V gene lost 8 bases and the J gene lost 5 bases, with 15 bases spanning the gap. This CDR3 is 14 amino acids long. Per the germline V gene, CDR1 is KGHSH and CDR2 is LQKENI. The DNA of the CDR3 is TGTGCCAGCGGCGGGGGCCTACCCAATGAAAAACTGTTTTTT. It codes for CASGGGLPNEKLFF. The complete variable domain, with remaining parts taken from reference TRBV18 and TRBJ1-4, reads NAGVMQNPRHLVRRRGQEARLRCSPMKGHSHVYWYRQLPEEGLKFMVYLQKENIIDESGMPKERFSAEFPKEGPSILRIQQVVRGDSAAYFCASGGGLPNEKLFFGSGTQLSVL.

This clone was found once. This rearrangement joins TRBV14 to TRBJ1-5; TRBD1 might be the D (6 bases). The germline V gene encodes CDR1 SGHDN and CDR2 FVKESK. This CDR3 is built from 17 residues. V was shortened by 3 bases and J by 4 bases, with 19 bases between the two germline ends. The CDR3 is CASSQETQGKINQPQHF. CDR3 DNA: TGTGCCAGCAGCCAGGAAACTCAGGGGAAGATTAATCAGCCCCAGCATTTT.

CDR3 residues: CASSQGQGQPQHF. The CDR3 nucleotides are TGCGCCAGCAGCCAAGGACAGGGGCAGCCCCAGCATTTT. The chain employs TRBV4-3 and TRBJ1-5; 8 positions agree with TRBD1. The CDR3 has 13 residues. The germline V gene has CDR1 LGHNA and CDR2 YSLEER. V gave up 1 base and J gave up 7 bases; unmatched junction bases: 0.

The genes are TRBV11-3 and TRBJ1-4; possible D gene TRBD1, 6 bases. With 5 bases removed from V and 4 bases from J, the gap between germline ends came to 11 bases. Germline CDR1 reads SGHNT; CDR2 reads YENEEA. This CDR3 contains 14 residues. The CDR3: CASSPDRFNEKLFF. The CDR3 DNA sequence: TGTGCCAGCAGCCCCGACAGGTTTAATGAAAAACTGTTTTTT.

The V and J genes are TRBV30 and TRBJ2-7; D remains ambiguous. The CDR3 is 14 residues long. The V gene lost 3 bases and the J gene lost 0 bases, with 12 bases spanning the gap. CDR1 and CDR2 from the germline V gene are GTSNPN and SVGIG (reference sequence). CDR3 sequence: CAWRPHPSSYEQYF. In DNA form, the CDR3 reads TGTGCCTGGAGACCCCACCCGAGCTCCTACGAGCAGTACTTC.